A selection of T cell receptor beta chains follows, all from one sample in a study of blood T cell repertoires in COVID-19. Sequencing used immunoSEQ multiplex PCR; TCRdb keeps in-frame clones, though not all of them. The top ten clones hold around 3.1% of a sample with fewer than 250,000 clones, roughly 84% of them seen once. Sequencing used PBMCs or T cells enriched from blood (not recorded which). Receptors were obtained from a young woman who had been exposed to COVID-19. The CDR3 runs from the conserved cysteine through the conserved F or W. The order of the fields is D gene, clone size, V gene, J gene, CDR3 DNA, CDR3 protein. D genes are given only for firm matches. Clone size appears in some rows only: once, few, many, or a class for an expanded clone.

>TRBD1|.|TRBV5-8|TRBJ1-1
TGTGCCAGCAGCTTGTCTCGTACAGGGGATATTGACACTGAAGCTTTCTTT
CASSLSRTGDIDTEAFF
>.|.|TRBV3-1/TRBV3-2|TRBJ1-1
TGTGCCAGCAGCCACGGGGAGAACACTGAAGCTTTCTTT
CASSHGENTEAFF
>.|.|TRBV19|TRBJ2-3
TGTGCCAGTAGTATTACAGGCCCAGATACGCAGTATTTT
CASSITGPDTQYF
>.|.|TRBV7-3|TRBJ2-2
TGTGCCAGCAGCTTAGCCAGAAACACCGGGGAGCTGTTTTTT
CASSLARNTGELFF
>TRBD2|.|TRBV13|TRBJ2-7
TGTGCCAGCAGCTTGACCCCTAGCGGCTTCTACGAGCAGTACTTC
CASSLTPSGFYEQYF
>.|.|TRBV5-8|TRBJ1-2
TGTGCCAGCAGCTTGTACAGGGACTATGGCTACACCTTC
CASSLYRDYGYTF
>TRBD2|.|TRBV5-1|TRBJ2-5
TGCGCCAGCAGCTTGGCCGGCGGGGGGGCCTTGGAGACCCAGTACTTC
CASSLAGGGALETQYF
>.|.|TRBV7-8|TRBJ1-5
TGTGCCAGCAGCTTTGTTCGGGGTTTCAATCAGCCCCAGCATTTT
CASSFVRGFNQPQHF
>.|.|TRBV6-5|TRBJ1-5
TGTGCCAGCACTCGCGGGGGGGGGTATCAGCCCCAGCATTTT
CASTRGGGYQPQHF
>.|few|TRBV10-2|TRBJ1-1
TGCGCCAGCAGTGATGGCCGCCGATCGAACACTGAAGCTTTCTTT
CASSDGRRSNTEAFF
>.|.|TRBV2|TRBJ1-1
TGTGCCAGCTCATCCACTTTGAACACTGAAGCTTTCTTT
CASSSTLNTEAFF
>.|.|TRBV3-1/TRBV3-2|TRBJ2-7
TGTGCCAGCAGCCAAAGGCCGAGAACTAGCAATCGGGAGCAGTACTTC
CASSQRPRTSNREQYF
>.|.|TRBV5-4|TRBJ1-1
TGTGCCAGCAGCCCCCGGAAGGCGGGGACTGAAGCTTTCTTT
CASSPRKAGTEAFF
>.|.|TRBV10-3|TRBJ2-1
TGTGCCATCAGCTCCACAACCATCTCCTACAATGAGCAGTTCTTC
CAISSTTISYNEQFF
>.|once|TRBV5-4|TRBJ1-6
TGTGCCAGCAGAGCACACCAGGCCTCCTATAATTCACCCCTCCACTTT
CASRAHQASYNSPLHF
>.|.|TRBV24-1|TRBJ2-1
TGTGCCACCAGTGAAAAACCGGGCAGGGGAAAATACAATGAGCAGTTCTTC
CATSEKPGRGKYNEQFF
>.|.|TRBV6-6|TRBJ1-5
TGTGCCAGCAGCCTTGACACAGTGCCCCAGCATTTT
CASSLDTVPQHF
>TRBD2|.|TRBV2|TRBJ2-7
TGTGCCAGCAAAGCAAGCGGGGCCCGCTCCCACGAGCAGTACTTC
CASKASGARSHEQYF
>TRBD1|.|TRBV7-9|TRBJ1-5
TGTGCCAGCAGTCGGGGACAGGAGAATCAGCCCCAGCATTTT
CASSRGQENQPQHF
>.|.|TRBV2|TRBJ1-1
TGTGCCAGCGGGGAGGTGAACACTGAAGCTTTCTTT
CASGEVNTEAFF
>.|.|TRBV7-9|TRBJ2-3
TGTGCCAGCAGCTTATACCAGTCCCCCGGCACAGATACGCAGTATTTT
CASSLYQSPGTDTQYF
>.|.|TRBV12-3/TRBV12-4|TRBJ1-3
TGTGCCAGCGGACTAGGAAACACCATATATTTT
CASGLGNTIYF
>.|.|TRBV19|TRBJ2-3
TGTGCCAGTAGTACCCCCGGTGGAGGCCGTCGCACAGATACGCAGTATTTT
CASSTPGGGRRTDTQYF
>.|once|TRBV4-1|TRBJ2-7
TGCGCCAGCAGCCAAGAAGCGCGGCCACACGAGCAGTACTTC
CASSQEARPHEQYF
>.|.|TRBV4-1|TRBJ1-2
TGCGCCAGCAGCCATGGCGGCTACACCTTC
CASSHGGYTF
>.|.|TRBV4-1|TRBJ1-1
TGCGCCAGCAGCGCTACAGGGCTCGCCACTGAAGCTTTCTTT
CASSATGLATEAFF
>.|.|TRBV6-2/TRBV6-3|TRBJ1-1
TGTGCCAGCAGTTACGCCGGCACTGAAGCTTTCTTT
CASSYAGTEAFF
>TRBD1|.|TRBV27|TRBJ2-7
TGTGCCAGCAGTTTTGACAGGGAACCCGACGAGCAGTACTTC
CASSFDREPDEQYF
>TRBD2|.|TRBV6-5|TRBJ2-2
TGTGCCACGGGACTACGGGACACCGGGGAGCTGTTTTTT
CATGLRDTGELFF
>TRBD1|.|TRBV29-1|TRBJ1-1
TGCAGCGCCCAAGGTACAGGACAGGGGCGGGGGAACACTGAAGCTTTCTTT
CSAQGTGQGRGNTEAFF
>TRBD1|.|TRBV6-6|TRBJ1-2
TGTGCCAGCAGTACAACAGGGGGCGGCTATGGCTACACCTTC
CASSTTGGGYGYTF
>.|.|TRBV9|TRBJ2-7
TGTGCCAGCAGCGTAGCCACAGGTTACGAGCAGTACTTC
CASSVATGYEQYF
>.|.|TRBV4-3|TRBJ1-3
TGCGCCAGCAGCCAAGATTGGGGGGGGGCCGGAAACACCATATATTTT
CASSQDWGGAGNTIYF
>.|.|TRBV5-1|TRBJ1-1
TGCGCCAGCACCCGCGAAGGACAGACGAACACTGAAGCTTTCTTT
CASTREGQTNTEAFF
>.|.|TRBV30|TRBJ2-7
TGTGCCTGGGACCAGTTCGACGAGCAGTACTTC
CAWDQFDEQYF
>TRBD2|.|TRBV7-2|TRBJ2-1
TGTGCCAGCAGCATTGGGACTAGCGGGGGGTACGATGAGCAGTTCTTC
CASSIGTSGGYDEQFF
>.|.|TRBV10-3|TRBJ1-1
TGTGCCATCAGTGAGAGCCGGGACAATCTTGGGGCTTTCTTT
CAISESRDNLGAFF
>TRBD1|.|TRBV19|TRBJ1-2
TGTGCCAGTAGTTTACAGGGGGCGAGTGGCTACACCTTC
CASSLQGASGYTF
>.|once|TRBV4-2|TRBJ1-2
TGTGCCAGCCGAATGGCGGGGGGGGCCGATTCTACTAACTATGGCTACACCTTC
CASRMAGGADSTNYGYTF
>TRBD2|once|TRBV7-6|TRBJ2-7
TGTGCCAGCAGCTTATACCCCAGCGGGGGGAACTCTGGGGAGCAGTACTTC
CASSLYPSGGNSGEQYF
>TRBD1|.|TRBV19|TRBJ1-5
TGTGCCAGTAGCGACCCGGGTAGGGACAGGGCTTATCGTCAGCCCCAGCATTTT
CASSDPGRDRAYRQPQHF
>.|.|TRBV6-6|TRBJ1-2
TGTGCCAGTCGCGGAAACTATGGCTACACCTTC
CASRGNYGYTF
>.|.|TRBV11-2|TRBJ1-3
TGTGCCAGCAGTTTTAGACACGTCGGAAACACCATATATTTT
CASSFRHVGNTIYF
>TRBD2|.|TRBV10-2|TRBJ2-7
TGCGCCAGCAGTGAGGAGGGGGTAGCGGGGGGGGACGAGCAGTACTTC
CASSEEGVAGGDEQYF
>.|.|TRBV10-3|TRBJ1-2
TGTGCCATCAGTGAGTCCCCCCAGGGAATGGTAAACTATGGCTACACCTTC
CAISESPQGMVNYGYTF
>TRBD2|.|TRBV7-9|TRBJ2-7
TGTGCCAGCAGCTTGGATACTAGCGGGGGGGCCCACGGAGCATACTTC
CASSLDTSGGAHGAYF
>.|.|TRBV30|TRBJ1-6
TGTGCCTCCACAGGGACGATCGCACCCCTCCACTTT
CASTGTIAPLHF
>.|.|TRBV7-8|TRBJ1-6
TGTGCCAGCAGCTTAGAGGGGGTGGCATGGAATTCACCCCTCCACTTT
CASSLEGVAWNSPLHF
>.|.|TRBV12-3/TRBV12-4|TRBJ2-1
TGTGCCAGCACCCTAAACAATGAGCAGTTCTTC
CASTLNNEQFF
>.|.|TRBV29-1|TRBJ1-4
TGCAGCGTGGGCCTTAGGGGTAATGAAAAACTGTTTTTT
CSVGLRGNEKLFF